What follows are 13 T cell receptor beta chains derived from one specimen sequenced in a study of T cell responses to AZD1222 COVID-19 vaccine (dated by TCRdb to the early 2020s). Libraries were made using the immunoSEQ multiplex PCR assay. Entries here come from immuneACCESS through TCRdb and include only in-frame sequences with V and J called. Some clones fail to appear in such tables; in the studies checked, an unresolved V gene covers under half of the shortfall, and the cause of the remainder is unknown. The sample has about 140,000 clones on record, roughly 92% of them singletons. The ten largest clones add up to approximately 4.7% of the sample. The sample's time point label, decoded: baseline before first vaccination. The source material was peripheral blood, sampled on day 0 of AZD1222 vaccination. The receptors were gathered from an adult in good health.

This chain's CDR3 is CASSYSQATYEQYF. In DNA form, the CDR3 reads TGTGCCAGCAGTTACTCACAGGCTACCTACGAGCAGTACTTC. The V gene is TRBV6-5, the J gene TRBJ2-7; a possible D gene is TRBD1 (5 bases). Germline CDR1 is MNHEY and CDR2 is SVGAGI. This CDR3 comprises 14 residues. V was cut by 0 bases and J by 2 bases, with 8 bases left in between.

This clone was recorded a few times. This sequence joins TRBV2 and TRBJ1-5; the D gene is possibly TRBD1 (5 bases). Germline values: CDR1 SNHLY, CDR2 FYNNEI. Trimming pared 6 bases from V and 2 bases from J, leaving 14 bases between. The CDR3 has 15 amino acids. CDR3 nucleotide sequence: TGTGCCAGCAGAGCAGGGTTGGGTCGCAATCAGCCCCAGCATTTT. Encoded protein: CASRAGLGRNQPQHF.

This chain uses TRBV28 with TRBJ1-4; D unclear. The germline V and J ends were trimmed by 4 bases and 3 bases, with 15 bases remaining between them. CDR3 length: 16 amino acids. The germline V gene encodes CDR1 MDHEN and CDR2 SYDVKM. The DNA for the CDR3 is TGTGCCAGCAGTTCCCCCCGGGCAATGTCTAATGAAAAACTGTTTTTT. Protein: CASSSPRAMSNEKLFF.

The gene calls are TRBV6-5 and TRBJ2-5, with TRBD2 matching over 14 bases. The CDR3 has 15 amino acids. The germline V gene encodes CDR1 MNHEY and CDR2 SVGAGI. Losses at the gene ends were 7 bases for V and 4 bases for J; bases not matched to a gene: 5. The CDR3 is CASNPTSGGGETQYF. CDR3 in DNA: TGTGCCAGCAACCCGACTAGCGGGGGGGGAGAGACCCAGTACTTC.

The genes are TRBV6-5 and TRBJ1-5, with D unclear. Trimming removed 6 bases at V and 5 bases at J, with 14 bases between. CDR1 is MNHEY and CDR2 is SVGAGI in the germline V gene. This CDR3 is 14 amino acids long. CDR3 protein: CASSETEPYQPQHF. In nucleotides, the CDR3 is TGTGCCAGCAGCGAGACGGAACCTTATCAGCCCCAGCATTTT.

This chain links TRBV2 with TRBJ1-5; TRBD1 matches at 7 bases. The CDR3 covers 13 residues. Germline V CDR1 and CDR2: SNHLY, FYNNEI. J lost 6 bases, V lost 8 bases, and 7 bases had no gene match. The DNA for the CDR3 is TGTGCCAGCGACGACAGGGATGGTCAGCCCCAGCATTTT. The encoded protein is CASDDRDGQPQHF.

The V call is TRBV6-7, the J call TRBJ2-1, with D perhaps TRBD2 (7 bases). TRBV6-7 falls under the ORF class, with uncertain function. With 0 bases removed from V and 8 bases from J, the gap between germline ends came to 20 bases. The CDR3 covers 17 residues. The CDR3 is CASSYSGEKGGVDEQFF. CDR3 DNA: TGTGCCAGCAGTTACTCAGGGGAAAAAGGGGGGGTCGATGAGCAGTTCTTC.

This chain links TRBV24-1 with TRBJ2-3, with 9 nucleotides matching TRBD1. Germline V gene lookup returns CDR1 KGHDR and CDR2 SFDVKD. The CDR3 runs 20 residues. V was pared by 7 bases and J by 2 bases, with 21 bases of the junction left unmatched. CDR3 nucleotide sequence: TGTGCCACCAGCCAGACCGGGACAGGGACCGACGTTAACCTCACAGATACGCAGTATTTT. It yields the protein CATSQTGTGTDVNLTDTQYF.

V gene TRBV18 combines with J gene TRBJ1-4; 7 bases map to TRBD1. Germline-derived CDR1 and CDR2 are KGHSH and LQKENI. J lost 7 bases, V lost 2 bases, and 13 bases had no gene match. This CDR3 has 17 amino acids. CDR3: CASSPLTHRTGGEKLFF. The DNA of the CDR3 is TGTGCCAGCTCACCATTGACCCATAGGACAGGTGGTGAAAAACTGTTTTTT.

The V gene is TRBV27, the J gene TRBJ2-7; 8 nucleotides match TRBD1. The CDR3 consists of 20 residues. Germline loops: CDR1 MNHEY, CDR2 SMNVEV (reference sequence). With V trimmed by 3 bases and J by 0 bases, 19 bases remained unmatched. CDR3 region: CASSFRTGKAKSQSSYEQYF. The CDR3 DNA is TGTGCCAGCAGTTTCAGGACAGGGAAGGCAAAAAGTCAAAGCTCCTACGAGCAGTACTTC.

This clone was found once. The chain employs TRBV7-2 and TRBJ2-7; D remains ambiguous. The ends were cut back, 0 bases at V and 3 bases at J, with 18 bases in the middle. Germline CDR1 is SGHTA and CDR2 is FQGNSA. There are 17 residues in the CDR3. The DNA of the CDR3 is TGTGCCAGCAGCTTAGCGGCTTATTCGGGTGTGGGCTACGAGCAGTACTTC. Translated, it gives CASSLAAYSGVGYEQYF.

The table lists this clone with a count of one. The chain is built from TRBV7-9 and TRBJ1-2; 7 positions match TRBD1. This CDR3 has 15 amino acids. From germline, CDR1 is SEHNR and CDR2 FQNEAQ (reference sequence). With 1 base clipped from V and 6 bases from J, the junction kept 8 bases outside the gene matches. The CDR3 DNA reads TGTGCCAGCAGCTTAGTTCGACAGGGCTCAAATGGCTACACCTTC. As protein: CASSLVRQGSNGYTF.

This clone was observed once. The chain employs TRBV5-5 and TRBJ1-1, with a weak D call TRBD1 (6 bases). CDR1 is SGHKS, CDR2 YYEKEE, per germline (reference sequence). V lost 3 bases and J 1 base, leaving 13 bases between the germline ends. This CDR3 region has 15 residues. The CDR3: CASSWTGTKNTEAFF. The CDR3 nucleotides read TGTGCCAGCAGCTGGACCGGGACAAAGAACACTGAAGCTTTCTTT.